This T cell receptor beta chain derives from a study of CD8 T cells in ankylosing spondylitis. Quantitative molecular-barcoded 5'-RACE generated the TCR beta libraries. Each CDR3 protein is one row after TCRdb ran MiXCR on the 5' RACE reads. The sample shows some 220,000 distinct CDR3 sequences, about 7.3% of them seen only once. Whole-study results and caveats: Disease-associated clonotypes exhibited CD8+ identity and were relatively infrequent in peripheral blood. Some of these motif variants have turned up before, in reports on reactive arthritis synovial fluid and blood. In ankylosing spondylitis patients, matched synovial fluid reportedly showed significant enrichment of disease-linked clones. Characteristic of ankylosing spondylitis blood, it appeared, was a TCR beta motif comprising about eight highly homologous variants.

V lost 6 bases, J lost 6 bases, and 6 bases stayed unmatched. The CDR3 totals 13 residues. Germline-derived CDR1 and CDR2 are SGHVS and FQNEAQ. This clonotype was seen many times. What it binds is unknown. The chain combines TRBV7-8 with TRBJ1-2; 8 positions agree with TRBD1. The receptor was isolated from a male donor with ankylosing spondylitis. The sample comprised blood, either unsorted or a sorted T cell fraction (not recorded which). The CDR3 DNA reads as TGTGCCAGCAGATTCGACAGGGGACATGGCTACACCTTC. Amino acids: CASRFDRGHGYTF.